This section outlines one T cell receptor beta chain sequence together with its context. The record originates from a study of T cell responses to AZD1222 COVID-19 vaccine. The CDR3 loop spans 12 amino acids. V lost 8 bases to trimming and J lost 2 bases, with 10 bases between them. Looked up from germline, CDR1 is SNHLY and CDR2 is FYNNEI. Profiled with immunoSEQ multiplex PCR; TCRdb holds only in-frame clones, not every one. The data contain tens of thousands of clones, about 88% of them singletons. V is TRBV2 and J is TRBJ2-7; D not resolved. This TCR derives from an adult who received the AZD1222 COVID-19 vaccine. The starting material was peripheral blood, obtained 28 days after the second AZD1222 dose. CDR3 in DNA: TGTGCCAGCTTAGGTCAGACCTACGAGCAGTACTTC. Translation: CASLGQTYEQYF. Variable domain in full (rest from reference TRBV2 and TRBJ2-7): EPEVTQTPSHQVTQMGQEVILRCVPISNHLYFYWYRQILGQKVEFLVSFYNNEISEKSEIFDDQFSVERPDGSNFTLKIRSTKLEDSAMYFCASLGQTYEQYFGPGTRLTVT.